These T cell receptor beta chains were read from a single sample in a study of T cell responses to AZD1222 COVID-19 vaccine. Some clones are missing from TCRdb's copy, which holds only in-frame ones; the method was immunoSEQ multiplex PCR. This table holds under 100,000 clones, around 90% found once. The sequences come from peripheral blood, collected on day 0 of MenACWY control vaccination. These receptors all stem from an adult in good health. CDR3s include the opening cysteine and the closing phenylalanine or tryptophan. The order of the fields is V gene, clone size, J gene, D gene, CDR3 protein, CDR3 DNA. A D gene is named only where the DNA matches it firmly. Expanded clones are given a class, and other clones once, few, many or no size at all.

TRBV7-9	-	TRBJ2-5	-	CASIKPGEETQYF	TGTGCCAGCATCAAACCAGGAGAAGAGACCCAGTACTTC
TRBV4-3	-	TRBJ2-2	-	CASSQGGVFTGELFF	TGCGCCAGCAGCCAAGGGGGAGTTTTTACCGGGGAGCTGTTTTTT
TRBV28	-	TRBJ1-1	-	CAATGHTEAFF	TGTGCCGCCACAGGGCACACTGAAGCTTTCTTT
TRBV6-2/TRBV6-3	-	TRBJ2-2	TRBD2	CASSLGLAGTGELFF	TGTGCCAGCAGTCTCGGACTAGCGGGGACCGGGGAGCTGTTTTTT
TRBV7-6	-	TRBJ1-1	-	CASSLGKANTEAFF	TGTGCCAGCAGCTTAGGAAAGGCGAACACTGAAGCTTTCTTT
TRBV18	-	TRBJ1-1	-	CASSLLGQGRTEAFF	TGTGCCAGCTCACTCCTGGGCCAGGGTAGGACTGAAGCTTTCTTT
TRBV7-2	-	TRBJ2-7	-	CASSLGTQYEQYF	TGTGCCAGCAGCTTAGGCACTCAATACGAGCAGTACTTC
TRBV2	once	TRBJ2-6	TRBD2	CASSVSGRGANVLTF	TGTGCCAGCAGTGTGAGCGGGAGGGGGGCCAACGTCCTGACTTTC
TRBV20-1	-	TRBJ2-7	-	CSASFGSSYEQYF	TGCAGTGCTAGTTTTGGGAGCTCCTACGAGCAGTACTTC
TRBV3-1/TRBV3-2	-	TRBJ1-5	-	CASSQVLGTVYSNQPQHF	TGTGCCAGCAGCCAAGTGCTGGGCACGGTTTATAGCAATCAGCCCCAGCATTTT
TRBV29-1	-	TRBJ1-2	-	CSVAGGVGYGYTF	TGCAGCGTCGCTGGAGGGGTGGGATATGGCTACACCTTC
TRBV4-3	-	TRBJ1-4	-	CASSAYSATNEKLFF	TGCGCCAGCAGCGCTTACAGTGCAACTAATGAAAAACTGTTTTTT
TRBV5-1	-	TRBJ2-6	-	CASSWRGYSGANVLTF	TGCGCCAGCAGCTGGAGAGGGTACTCTGGGGCCAACGTCCTGACTTTC
TRBV29-1	-	TRBJ2-3	TRBD2	CSVESSGSIADTQYF	TGCAGCGTTGAATCTAGCGGGAGCATTGCAGATACGCAGTATTTT
TRBV5-1	few	TRBJ2-7	TRBD2	CASSPASGSLSGGEQYF	TGCGCCAGCAGTCCGGCTAGCGGGAGCCTCTCCGGGGGGGAGCAGTACTTC
TRBV6-2/TRBV6-3	-	TRBJ1-5	-	CASSDEGGNQPQHF	TGTGCCAGCAGTGACGAGGGGGGCAATCAGCCCCAGCATTTT
TRBV27	-	TRBJ2-1	-	CASSPSPGQYNEQFF	TGTGCCAGCAGTCCATCCCCGGGGCAGTACAATGAGCAGTTCTTC
TRBV6-4	-	TRBJ2-7	TRBD1	CASSGWTGCSYEQYF	TGTGCCAGCAGTGGTTGGACAGGGTGCTCCTACGAGCAGTACTTC
TRBV6-5	-	TRBJ1-2	-	CASSYSRGDYGYTF	TGTGCCAGCAGTTACTCTCGGGGGGATTATGGCTACACCTTC
TRBV6-5	-	TRBJ1-1	-	CASSSTVGTEAFF	TGTGCCAGCAGTTCTACGGTAGGCACTGAAGCTTTCTTT
TRBV7-2	-	TRBJ1-2	-	CASSLGSLGGYTF	TGTGCCAGCAGCTTGGGTTCCCTGGGTGGCTACACCTTC
TRBV18	-	TRBJ1-5	-	CASSPTQGGIGNQPQHF	TGTGCCAGCTCACCAACCCAGGGAGGGATCGGCAATCAGCCCCAGCATTTT
TRBV20-1	-	TRBJ1-6	-	CSASKSGHNNSPLHF	TGCAGTGCTAGTAAATCCGGACACAATAATTCACCCCTCCACTTT
TRBV18	-	TRBJ1-1	-	CASSPDWEGTEAFF	TGTGCCAGCTCACCGGACTGGGAGGGCACTGAAGCTTTCTTT
TRBV7-6	once	TRBJ1-1	-	CASSPRGRDPSEAFF	TGTGCCAGCAGCCCAAGGGGCAGGGATCCCTCGGAAGCTTTCTTT
TRBV19	-	TRBJ2-2	-	CASTNLAGAHTGELFF	TGTGCCAGTACCAATCTGGCGGGGGCCCACACCGGGGAGCTGTTTTTT
TRBV6-5	-	TRBJ2-7	TRBD2	CASSSLAGTYEQYF	TGTGCCAGCAGTTCGCTAGCGGGGACCTACGAGCAGTACTTC
TRBV19	once	TRBJ1-5	-	CASSIGRGGNQPQHF	TGTGCCAGTAGTATAGGGAGGGGTGGCAATCAGCCCCAGCATTTT
TRBV6-1	-	TRBJ2-1	-	CASSEGGTYYNEQFF	TGTGCCAGCAGTGAAGGTGGGACTTATTACAATGAGCAGTTCTTC
TRBV5-4	-	TRBJ1-1	-	CASSWGNTEAFF	TGTGCCAGCAGCTGGGGGAACACCGAAGCTTTCTTT
TRBV19	-	TRBJ2-7	-	CASSIDGAGEQYF	TGTGCCAGTAGTATAGATGGGGCCGGCGAGCAGTACTTC
TRBV28	-	TRBJ1-2	TRBD1	CASSLDREIKAYGYTF	TGTGCCAGCAGCCTTGACAGGGAGATTAAAGCTTATGGCTACACCTTC
TRBV7-9	-	TRBJ1-4	-	CASSVIRDKEKLFF	TGTGCCAGCAGCGTGATCCGGGACAAGGAAAAACTGTTTTTT
TRBV11-3	-	TRBJ2-3	-	CASSLVAADTQYF	TGTGCCAGCAGCTTAGTTGCTGCAGATACGCAGTATTTT
TRBV12-5	-	TRBJ2-1	-	CASGLGLWQQFF	TGTGCTAGTGGTTTGGGACTCTGGCAGCAGTTCTTC
TRBV7-2	-	TRBJ2-1	TRBD2	CASSPGGASGRGEQFF	TGTGCCAGCAGCCCCGGGGGGGCTAGCGGAAGGGGTGAGCAGTTCTTC
TRBV4-3	-	TRBJ2-2	TRBD2	CASSLIGLAGNTGELFF	TGCGCCAGCAGCCTTATCGGACTAGCGGGAAACACCGGGGAGCTGTTTTTT
TRBV4-3	-	TRBJ1-1	-	CASSQDTMNTEAFF	TGCGCCAGCAGCCAAGACACCATGAACACTGAAGCTTTCTTT
TRBV4-1	-	TRBJ1-4	TRBD1	CASSQGQGGEKLFF	TGCGCCAGCAGCCAAGGACAGGGAGGCGAAAAACTGTTTTTT
TRBV25-1	-	TRBJ1-2	-	CASRNRDGYTF	TGTGCCAGTCGGAACAGGGATGGCTACACCTTC
TRBV19	-	TRBJ2-5	TRBD1	CASSTGTGQETQYF	TGTGCCAGTAGCACCGGGACAGGACAAGAGACCCAGTACTTC
TRBV23-1	-	TRBJ2-1	TRBD2	CASSQPQTSGRLYNEQFF	TGCGCCAGCAGTCAACCCCAGACTAGCGGGAGACTGTACAATGAGCAGTTCTTC
TRBV19	-	TRBJ1-5	-	CASSIGNSNQPQHF	TGTGCCAGTAGTATAGGAAATAGCAATCAGCCCCAGCATTTT
TRBV12-3/TRBV12-4	-	TRBJ1-5	-	CASSLGQPQHF	TGTGCCAGCAGTTTGGGTCAGCCCCAGCATTTT
TRBV2	-	TRBJ1-5	-	CASSENNAGNQPQHF	TGTGCCAGCAGTGAAAATAATGCGGGAAATCAGCCCCAGCATTTT
TRBV6-6	once	TRBJ1-3	-	CASSPSEGLDSGNTIYF	TGTGCCAGCAGTCCCAGTGAGGGGCTGGATTCTGGAAACACCATATATTTT
TRBV2	-	TRBJ1-1	-	CASKDRTENTEAFF	TGTGCCAGCAAGGATAGGACAGAGAACACTGAAGCTTTCTTT
TRBV7-2	-	TRBJ1-4	-	CASSSGGGYNEKLFF	TGTGCCAGCAGCTCGGGAGGGGGATATAATGAAAAACTGTTTTTT
TRBV27	-	TRBJ1-5	-	CASSPGPSWDNQPQHF	TGTGCCAGCAGTCCAGGTCCGAGTTGGGACAATCAGCCCCAGCATTTT